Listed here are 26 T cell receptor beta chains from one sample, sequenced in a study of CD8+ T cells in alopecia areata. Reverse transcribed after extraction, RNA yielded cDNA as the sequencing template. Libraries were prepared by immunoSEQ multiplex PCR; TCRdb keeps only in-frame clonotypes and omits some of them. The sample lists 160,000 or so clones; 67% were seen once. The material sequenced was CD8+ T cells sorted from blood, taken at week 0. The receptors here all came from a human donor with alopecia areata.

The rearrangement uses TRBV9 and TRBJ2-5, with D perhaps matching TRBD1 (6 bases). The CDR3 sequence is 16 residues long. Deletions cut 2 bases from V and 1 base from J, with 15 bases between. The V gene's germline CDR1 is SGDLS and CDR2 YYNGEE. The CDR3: CASSVGSGGFQETQYF. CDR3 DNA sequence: TGTGCCAGCAGCGTTGGTTCTGGGGGCTTCCAAGAGACCCAGTACTTC.

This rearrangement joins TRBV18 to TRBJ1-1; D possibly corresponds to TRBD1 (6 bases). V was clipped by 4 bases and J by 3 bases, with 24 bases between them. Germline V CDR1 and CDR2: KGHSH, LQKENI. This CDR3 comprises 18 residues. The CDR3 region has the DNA TGTGCCAGCTCACTTTCAAGTCCCAGGGGAAAAGGGGACACTGAAGCTTTCTTT. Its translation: CASSLSSPRGKGDTEAFF. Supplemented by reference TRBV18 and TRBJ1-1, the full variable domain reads NAGVMQNPRHLVRRRGQEARLRCSPMKGHSHVYWYRQLPEEGLKFMVYLQKENIIDESGMPKERFSAEFPKEGPSILRIQQVVRGDSAAYFCASSLSSPRGKGDTEAFFGQGTRLTVV.

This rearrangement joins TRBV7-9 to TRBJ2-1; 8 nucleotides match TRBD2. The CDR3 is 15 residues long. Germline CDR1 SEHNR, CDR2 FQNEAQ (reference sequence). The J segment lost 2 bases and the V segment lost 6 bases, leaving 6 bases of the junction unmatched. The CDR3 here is CASRREGEAYNEQFF. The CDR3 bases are TGTGCCAGCAGACGGGAGGGGGAGGCCTACAATGAGCAGTTCTTC.

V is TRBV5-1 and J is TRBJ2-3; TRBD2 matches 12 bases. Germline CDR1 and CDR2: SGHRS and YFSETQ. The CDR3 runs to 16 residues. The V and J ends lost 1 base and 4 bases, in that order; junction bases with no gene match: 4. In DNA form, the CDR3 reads TGCGCCAGCAGCTTGACGGCTAGCGGGGGGGCAGATACGCAGTATTTT. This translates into CASSLTASGGADTQYF.

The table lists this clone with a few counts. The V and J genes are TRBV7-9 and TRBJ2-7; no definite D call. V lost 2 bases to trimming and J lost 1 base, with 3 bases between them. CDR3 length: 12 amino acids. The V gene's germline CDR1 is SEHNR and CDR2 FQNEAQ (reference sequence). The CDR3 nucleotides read TGTGCCAGCAGCTTAAGGTCCTACGAGCAGTACTTC. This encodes CASSLRSYEQYF.

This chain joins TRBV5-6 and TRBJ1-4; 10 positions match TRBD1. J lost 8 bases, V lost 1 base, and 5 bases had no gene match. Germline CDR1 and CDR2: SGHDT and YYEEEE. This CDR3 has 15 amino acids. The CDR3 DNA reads TGTGCCAGCAGCTTGACGACAGGGGGCCGAGAAAAACTGTTTTTT. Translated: CASSLTTGGREKLFF.

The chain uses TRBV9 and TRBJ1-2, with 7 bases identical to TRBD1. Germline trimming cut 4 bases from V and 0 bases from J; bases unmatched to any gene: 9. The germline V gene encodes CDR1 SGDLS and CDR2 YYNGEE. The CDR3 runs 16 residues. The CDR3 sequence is CASSPRGTAANYGYTF. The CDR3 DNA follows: TGTGCCAGCAGCCCCCGAGGGACAGCCGCTAACTATGGCTACACCTTC.

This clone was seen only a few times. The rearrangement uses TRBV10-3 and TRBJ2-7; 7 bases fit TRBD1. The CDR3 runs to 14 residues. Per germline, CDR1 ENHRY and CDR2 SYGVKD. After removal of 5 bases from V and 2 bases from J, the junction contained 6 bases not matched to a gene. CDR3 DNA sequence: TGTGCCATCAGTCTTCGGACAGGTACCTACGAGCAGTACTTC. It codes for CAISLRTGTYEQYF.

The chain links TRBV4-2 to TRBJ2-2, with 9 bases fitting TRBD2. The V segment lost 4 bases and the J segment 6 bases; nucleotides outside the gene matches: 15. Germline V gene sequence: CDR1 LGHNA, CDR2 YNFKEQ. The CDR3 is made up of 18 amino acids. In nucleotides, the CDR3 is TGTGCCAGCAGCCTGCTGGCGGCGGGGGGGATGAGCGCCGGGGAGCTGTTTTTT. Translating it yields CASSLLAAGGMSAGELFF.

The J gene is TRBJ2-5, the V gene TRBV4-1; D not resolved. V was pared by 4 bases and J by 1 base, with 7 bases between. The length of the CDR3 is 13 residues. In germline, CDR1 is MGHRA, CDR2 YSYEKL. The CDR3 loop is CASSLSTQETQYF. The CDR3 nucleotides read TGCGCCAGCAGCCTCTCAACCCAAGAGACCCAGTACTTC.

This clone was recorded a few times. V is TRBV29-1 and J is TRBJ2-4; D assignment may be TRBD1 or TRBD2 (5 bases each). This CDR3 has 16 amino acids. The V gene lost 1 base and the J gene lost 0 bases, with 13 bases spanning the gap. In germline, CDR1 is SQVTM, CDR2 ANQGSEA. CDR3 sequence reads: CSVEVGAGSAKNIQYF. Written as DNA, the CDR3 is TGCAGCGTTGAAGTCGGGGCGGGCTCAGCCAAAAACATTCAGTACTTC.

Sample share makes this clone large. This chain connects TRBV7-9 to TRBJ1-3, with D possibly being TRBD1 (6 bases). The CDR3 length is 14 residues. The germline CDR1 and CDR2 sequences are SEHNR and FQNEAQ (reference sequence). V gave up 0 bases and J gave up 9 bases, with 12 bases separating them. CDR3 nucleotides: TGTGCCAGCAGCTTAGCCTCAACAGGGAGCACCATATATTTT. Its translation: CASSLASTGSTIYF.

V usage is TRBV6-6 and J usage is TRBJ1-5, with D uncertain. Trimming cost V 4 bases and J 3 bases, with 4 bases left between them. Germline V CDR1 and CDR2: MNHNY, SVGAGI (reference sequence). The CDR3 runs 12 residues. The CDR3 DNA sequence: TGTGCCAGCAGTTTCATCAATCAGCCCCAGCATTTT. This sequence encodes CASSFINQPQHF.

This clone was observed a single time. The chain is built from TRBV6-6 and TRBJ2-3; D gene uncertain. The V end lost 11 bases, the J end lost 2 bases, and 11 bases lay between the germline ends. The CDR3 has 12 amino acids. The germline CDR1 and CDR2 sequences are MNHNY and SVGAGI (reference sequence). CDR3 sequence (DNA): TGTGCCGTGCGGAGCTCCACAGATACGCAGTATTTT. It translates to CAVRSSTDTQYF.

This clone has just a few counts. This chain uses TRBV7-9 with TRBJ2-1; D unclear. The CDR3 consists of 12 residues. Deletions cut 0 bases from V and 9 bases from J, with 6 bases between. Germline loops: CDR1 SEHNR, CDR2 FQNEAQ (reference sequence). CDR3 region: CASSLAIGEQFF. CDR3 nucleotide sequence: TGTGCCAGCAGCTTAGCGATAGGTGAGCAGTTCTTC.

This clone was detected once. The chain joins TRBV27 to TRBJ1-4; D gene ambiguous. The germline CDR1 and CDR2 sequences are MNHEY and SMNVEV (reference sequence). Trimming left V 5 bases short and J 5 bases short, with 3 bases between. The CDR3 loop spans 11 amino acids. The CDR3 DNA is TGTGCCAGCAGTCCCAATGAAAAACTGTTTTTT. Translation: CASSPNEKLFF. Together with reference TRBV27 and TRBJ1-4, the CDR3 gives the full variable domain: EAQVTQNPRYLITVTGKKLTVTCSQNMNHEYMSWYRQDPGLGLRQIYYSMNVEVTDKGDVPEGYKVSRKEKRNFPLILESPSPNQTSLYFCASSPNEKLFFGSGTQLSVL.

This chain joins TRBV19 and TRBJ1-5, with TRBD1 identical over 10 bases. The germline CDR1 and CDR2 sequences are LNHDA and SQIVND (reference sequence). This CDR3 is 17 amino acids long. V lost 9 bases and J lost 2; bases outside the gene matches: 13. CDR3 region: CASNQARDRGGNQPQHF. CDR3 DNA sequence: TGTGCCAGCAACCAAGCGAGGGACAGGGGAGGCAATCAGCCCCAGCATTTT. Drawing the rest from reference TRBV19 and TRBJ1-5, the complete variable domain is DGGITQSPKYLFRKEGQNVTLSCEQNLNHDAMYWYRQDPGQGLRLIYYSQIVNDFQKGDIAEGYSVSREKKESFPLTVTSAQKNPTAFYLCASNQARDRGGNQPQHFGDGTRLSIL.

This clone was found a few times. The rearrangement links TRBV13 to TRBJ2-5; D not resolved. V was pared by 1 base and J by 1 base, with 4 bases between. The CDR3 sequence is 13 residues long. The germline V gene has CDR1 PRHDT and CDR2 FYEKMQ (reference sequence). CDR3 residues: CASSLVGQETQYF. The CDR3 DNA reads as TGTGCCAGCAGCTTAGTGGGCCAAGAGACCCAGTACTTC.

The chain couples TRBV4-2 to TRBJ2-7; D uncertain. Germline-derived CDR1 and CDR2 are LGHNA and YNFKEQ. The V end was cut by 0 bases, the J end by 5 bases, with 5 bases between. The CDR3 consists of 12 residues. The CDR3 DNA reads TGTGCCAGCAGCCAAGATGGGGACGAGCAGTACTTC. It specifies CASSQDGDEQYF.

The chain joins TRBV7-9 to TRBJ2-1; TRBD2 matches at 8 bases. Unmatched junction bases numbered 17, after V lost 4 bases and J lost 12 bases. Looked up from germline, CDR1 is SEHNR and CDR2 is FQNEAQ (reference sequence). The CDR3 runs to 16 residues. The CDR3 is CASSSPTGAGGAAQFF. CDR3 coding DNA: TGTGCCAGCAGCTCCCCCACGGGGGCGGGGGGTGCCGCGCAGTTCTTC.

Here the CDR3 reads CASSATGNTEAFF. The CDR3 coding sequence is TGCGCCAGCAGCGCGACGGGGAACACTGAAGCTTTCTTT. The chain couples TRBV5-1 to TRBJ1-1, with no clear D. V lost 4 bases and J 1 base, leaving 8 bases between the germline ends. Germline CDR1 is SGHRS and CDR2 is YFSETQ. This CDR3 is built from 13 residues.

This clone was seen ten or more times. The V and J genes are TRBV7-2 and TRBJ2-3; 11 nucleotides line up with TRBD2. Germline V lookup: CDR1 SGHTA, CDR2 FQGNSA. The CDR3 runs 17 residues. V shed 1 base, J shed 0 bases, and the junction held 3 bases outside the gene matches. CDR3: CASSLETSGVSTDTQYF. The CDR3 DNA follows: TGTGCCAGCAGCTTAGAGACTAGCGGGGTTAGCACAGATACGCAGTATTTT.

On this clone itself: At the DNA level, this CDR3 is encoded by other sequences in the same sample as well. CDR3 coding DNA: TGCGCCAGCAGCCAAGTAACGGGCAAGTACGAGCAGTACTTC. Its translation: CASSQVTGKYEQYF. The V and J genes are TRBV4-1 and TRBJ2-7; no reliable D call. Germline CDR1 reads MGHRA; CDR2 reads YSYEKL. The CDR3 has 14 amino acids. Trimming cost V 1 base and J 4 bases, with 11 bases left between them.

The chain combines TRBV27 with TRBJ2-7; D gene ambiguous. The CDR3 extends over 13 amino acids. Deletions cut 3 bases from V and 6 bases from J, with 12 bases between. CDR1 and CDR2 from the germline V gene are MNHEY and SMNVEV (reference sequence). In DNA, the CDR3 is TGTGCCAGCAGTTTTGCGGCAAACATCGAGCAGTACTTC. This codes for CASSFAANIEQYF.

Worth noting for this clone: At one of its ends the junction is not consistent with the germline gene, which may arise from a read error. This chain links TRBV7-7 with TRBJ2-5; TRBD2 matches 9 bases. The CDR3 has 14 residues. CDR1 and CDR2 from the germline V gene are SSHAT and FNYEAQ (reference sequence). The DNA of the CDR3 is TGTGCTAGCAGTCGCGGGGGGGCCGTGGAGACCCAGTACTTC. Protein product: CASSRGGAVETQYF.

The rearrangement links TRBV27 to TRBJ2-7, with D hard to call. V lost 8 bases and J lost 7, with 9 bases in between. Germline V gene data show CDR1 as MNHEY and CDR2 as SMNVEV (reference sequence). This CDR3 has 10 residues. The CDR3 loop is CASGRWEQYF. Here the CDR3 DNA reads TGTGCCAGCGGACGCTGGGAGCAGTACTTC.